The present entry profiles one TCR beta chain with its context. Its antigen is not known. Every donor was a healthy Caucasian. The record originates from a study of identical twins. Per germline, CDR1 MGHRA and CDR2 YSYEKL. This CDR3 comprises 15 residues. V was clipped by 0 bases and J by 3 bases; unmatched bases: 2. Study-wide results and caveats: The models systematically underestimated how much out-of-frame TCR alpha was shared in monozygotic twins. Invariant cells of the MAIT and iNKT types might have partly distorted the zero-insertion analyses.

From the 5' RACE reads, TCRdb called clonotypes with MiXCR, one entry per CDR3 protein. The data contain approximately 350,000 distinct CDR3 sequences, 10% to 15% of them singletons. This sample also appeared in a second study, on yellow fever vaccine responses in identical twins.

The sample taken for sequencing was CD8+ T cells sorted from blood. The source of this sequence is a woman in her late teens or twenties in good health. The gene calls are TRBV4-1 and TRBJ2-7, with 10 bases matching TRBD1. The chain's CDR3 is CASSQEDRGNYEQYF. In DNA, the CDR3 is TGCGCCAGCAGCCAAGAGGACAGGGGGAACTACGAGCAGTACTTC.